Sequencing of this T cell receptor (beta chain) was carried out in a study of response to subunit inactivated influenza vaccine (dated by TCRdb to the late 2010s). About the study as a whole: To follow how T cells responded to a trivalent subunit inactivated influenza vaccine, the researchers relied on deep quantitative profiling of the T cell receptor repertoire. Study-level results and caveats: The authors suggested that each seasonal influenza vaccination may recruit only a limited number of new T cells.

The germline V and J ends show losses of 8 bases and 4 bases respectively, and no gene match explains 8 bases of the junction. The CDR3 holds 14 amino acids from the cysteine to the phenylalanine. The kept DNA is CDR3 alone, 42 bases in frame from the first base. Libraries were made using RT-PCR. The listed sequencing device is Illumina HiSeq 2500. TCRdb's own reprocessing of the public reads used fastp at Q25 and MiXCR and kept productive beta chains. Each CDR3 protein appears once, grouped with its most common genes and DNA. This sample holds 160,000 or so distinct CDR3 sequences; 11% were observed only once. Together, the top ten hold around 12% of the sample. Comments on this clonotype: Which antigen it targets is not known. Per-base quality was not reported, and no clone a single base away is much larger than it.

The time point label of this sample denotes: more than 35 days after influenza vaccine administration. The TCR originated in a man over 45 who received an inactivated influenza vaccine. Donor details come from another sample of the same person, matched by shared clones. The sample was non-naive T cells sorted from PBMCs, taken roughly 45 days after vaccination. What the cell subset or site label conveys for this sample: memory T cell fraction. The chain is encoded by TRBV5-3 joined to TRBJ2-2, with 7 bases matching TRBD1. TRBV5-3 is marked as an open reading frame, function uncertain. The CDR3 is CARSPGTATGELFF. At the DNA level, the sequence is TGTGCCAGGAGCCCGGGGACAGCCACCGGGGAGCTGTTTTTT.